The clone carrying this T cell receptor (beta chain) was seen many times. Its antigen remains unidentified. The CDR3 contains 14 residues. Trimming took 2 bases from V and 5 from J, leaving 12 bases between them. Germline assignment: CDR1 WNHNN and CDR2 SYGVQD (reference sequence). This record belongs to a study of metastatic and nonmetastatic thyroid tumors. On the study more broadly: Where malignant and benign thyroid patients were concerned, repertoires were compared across blood and tumor or nodule tissue.

There were no patients who had received any treatment before thyroid surgery. In the study's own analysis: CDR3 differences across clinicopathological groups were used to build a distant-metastasis classifier for papillary thyroid cancer. TCRdb re-called clones from the PCR reads using MiXCR. The V and J calls here are based on TCRdb, not the publication. This table has roughly 36,000 clones, about a tenth appearing once. Study-level findings and limits: Across blood and tumor, TCR beta diversity in malignant thyroid tumors was reportedly significantly higher than in benign nodules.

The sample was blood. This chain uses TRBV10-1 with TRBJ1-1; D gene unclear. The sequence was collected from a female donor with papillary thyroid cancer or a benign thyroid nodule (not recorded which). Some clones in this sample may be carry-over from other donors' samples. The CDR3 nucleotides read TGCGCCAGCAGTGAGGGCAGCTCAAGGACTGAAGCTTTCTTT. Protein: CASSEGSSRTEAFF.